This paragraph covers one TCR beta chain sequence. Its antigen is still unknown. Terminally differentiated effector memory CD45RA+ cells were excluded by CCR7 positive selection of CD45RO-negative cells. Donors were healthy HIV-negative adults without recent acute infections or vaccinations. This record comes from a study of shared clonotypes between healthy human individuals. Study results and caveats: Generally, naive subsets came out with larger estimated richness than memory subsets. Generation probability values for non-shared clonotypes were lower than those for clonotypes shared by all four donors. Naive CD4 clonotypes overlapped across several donors at about 5.3%.

Germline loops: CDR1 LGHNA, CDR2 YNFKEQ. J was trimmed by 9 bases and V by 0 bases; bases with no gene match: 13. The length of the CDR3 is 17 residues. TCRdb keeps only in-frame clones here, not all; method: immunoSEQ multiplex PCR. The sample has approximately 1.9 million clones, over 85% seen once. The sequencing sample was made of naive CD8+ T cells from PBMCs. This TCR was sampled from a man aged 18 to 35 in good health. Some clones in this sample may be carry-over from other donors' samples. The chain joins TRBV4-2 to TRBJ2-3; 9 bases are shared with TRBD2. CDR3 bases: TGTGCCAGCAGCCAAGATCAAGCGGGGGGCGAGGACTCGACGCAGTATTTT. Translating it yields CASSQDQAGGEDSTQYF.